A single T cell receptor (beta chain) is shown here with its context. This clone showed up just a few times. The specificity of this receptor is unknown. Per-base quality was not reported, and no clone a single base away is much larger than it. Using the deep immunoSEQ assay, TCR CDR3 regions were amplified from genomic DNA by multiplex PCR. For each cell subset, the extracted genomic DNA was distributed evenly across all wells of several immunoSEQ 96-well plates, and each plate served as one replicate. Each replicate PCR for sorted subsets received around 210 ng genomic DNA, equal to tens of thousands of T cell genomes. Purified libraries were quantified with a Qubit 3.0 fluorometer, sized on a Bioanalyzer 2100, and re-quantified with the KAPA Library Quantification kit. Every immunoSEQ 96-well plate was sequenced on a dedicated single-read 150-cycle Illumina NextSeq 550 flow cell. Per the authors' processing: Because only junctional sequences without quality scores were contained in the immunoSEQ output, filtering matching that applied to full-length reads could not be performed. Sequences were annotated with PyIR, a Python wrapper for IgBLAST v1.9, and V/J genes and CDR3 were assigned using IMGT germline references. Any read was removed if the V/J assignment was weak (E-value above 1e-6), the CDR3 was missing, or the read contained stop codons, out-of-frame junctions, or ambiguous translated residues. A V3J clonotype was defined by an identical inferred V gene, J gene, and CDR3 amino acid sequence. To compute the percentage overlap between repertoires, the number of shared unique clonotypes was divided by the size of the smaller repertoire. Repertoire richness was assessed with RTK rarefaction, the Chao1 estimator, and Recon v2.1 estimates of unobserved clonotypes. Generation probabilities were computed with OLGA for all TCRbeta clonotypes obtained by the gDNA method from four donors. TCRdb carries this immuneACCESS record with in-frame sequences only. Its versions omit some clonotypes, under half of them owing to an unresolved V gene in the studies checked, with the rest unexplained. V, J and clone size are taken as reported in that table, and D and trimming were inferred from the DNA itself. This sample gives more than 2 million clones in total; less than 95% of them show up just once. Of the sample, 0.9% to 1.3% falls within the top ten clones.

The data derive from a study of shared clonotypes between healthy human individuals (dated by TCRdb to the early 2020s). Notes on the research overall: A few men and a couple of women, aged 18 to 49 years, made up the cohort. Libraries were prepared and TCR repertoires were sequenced by different laboratories using diverse techniques, in order to increase sequencing depth and limit assay-specific biases. Blood TCR repertoires of roughly five healthy adults were deeply sequenced to estimate repertoire size and the extent of clonotype sharing between individuals. Per donor, three plates each were used for CD4 naive and CD4 memory, two for CD8 naive, and one for CD8 memory. Per donor, leukapheresis produced somewhere between about 0.8 and 9 billion PBMCs. On the study overall, not on this receptor specifically: The small number of donors limited the genetic and exposure-history diversity represented. Only blood was sampled, and tissue TCR repertoires likely differ from those in blood. Naive subsets generally had larger estimated clonotype richness than memory subsets did. Pairwise subsampling indicated that sequencing depth was expected to affect the degree of clonotype sharing among donors. Even with the large sequencing depth, rarefaction of the sorted-subset datasets indicated that sequencing was incomplete. Clonotypes shared by all four sorted-subset donors showed higher generation probabilities than non-shared clonotypes. Sharing across several donors was observed for about 5% of naive CD4, over 3% of naive CD8, 2.3% of memory CD4, and about 0.38% of memory CD8 clonotypes.

Reading from cysteine to phenylalanine, the CDR3 counts 12 amino acids. Left in the record is the CDR3 DNA by itself, 36 bases read in frame from the first base. CDR1 and CDR2 (MNHEY, SVGAGI) derive from the germline V gene. V and J are truncated by 5 bases and 6 bases respectively, leaving an intervening sequence of 10 bases. CD8 naive samples consisted of CD45RO-negative cells that were positively selected for CCR7, yielding a CD45RA+CCR7+ population without TemRA cells. The donors were healthy, HIV-negative adults who had no recently reported acute infections or vaccinations. All donors were Caucasian adults living in Nashville, Tennessee, USA. After blood collection by leukapheresis, PBMCs were isolated using Ficoll-Histopaque density gradient centrifugation and then cryopreserved in the vapor phase of liquid nitrogen. Purity and quantity of every magnetically sorted T cell population were checked by analytical flow cytometry. Genomic DNA was isolated from each sorted fraction and quantified by UV absorbance on a Nanodrop 2000c.

The TCR sequence derives from a man younger than 35 in good health. Here the chain combines TRBV6-5 and TRBJ1-2; no D gene call is confident. The material sequenced was naive CD8+ T cells sorted from blood. This sample's cell subset or site label indicates: CD45RA+CCR7+. The DNA reads TGTGCCAGCAGTCTGTCAGGAGATGGCTACACCTTC. Its translation reads: CASSLSGDGYTF.